The 3 T cell receptor beta chains below come from one sample, sequenced in a study of siplizumab effects on memory and regulatory T cells. The method was immunoSEQ multiplex PCR; TCRdb's version includes in-frame clones alone and lacks a portion of them. Among roughly 80,000 clones listed, roughly 90% were seen once. Source material: Tregs sorted from blood. All receptors derive from a human donor in good health.

As DNA, the CDR3 is TGCAGCGTCGCGGGGAGTGCAACTAATGAAAAACTGTTTTTT. This translates into CSVAGSATNEKLFF. The chain employs TRBV29-1 and TRBJ1-4; the D is unclear. Trimming took 6 bases from V and 0 from J, leaving 11 bases between them. The CDR3 covers 14 residues. Germline assignment: CDR1 SQVTM and CDR2 ANQGSEA.

This chain uses TRBV19 with TRBJ1-5; D ambiguous. Trimming stripped 3 bases from V and 4 bases from J, with 7 bases between. CDR1 and CDR2 from the germline V gene are LNHDA and SQIVND (reference sequence). The CDR3 totals 13 residues. The CDR3 here is CASSIPQNQPQHF. CDR3 nucleotide sequence: TGTGCCAGTAGTATCCCTCAGAATCAGCCCCAGCATTTT.

CDR3 loop: CASSLDRGRDGYTF. For the CDR3, the DNA is TGCGCCAGCAGCTTGGACAGGGGGCGGGATGGCTACACCTTC. This chain links TRBV5-1 with TRBJ1-2; TRBD1 agrees at 9 bases. This CDR3 spans 14 amino acids. The germline V gene encodes CDR1 SGHRS and CDR2 YFSETQ. V gave up 0 bases and J gave up 6 bases; unmatched junction bases: 3.